The subject of this entry is one T cell receptor (beta chain). The sequence runs out 3 residues before the end of the CDR3; the remainder is reconstructed from the germline J gene. Germline V CDR1 and CDR2: SQVTM, ANQGSEA. The CDR3 length is 13 residues. The V end lost 6 bases, the J end lost 2 bases, and 14 bases lay between the germline ends. Sequenced by immunoSEQ multiplex PCR; TCRdb stores in-frame clones only, minus some. The table lists about 11,000 clones. This record comes from a study of Tregs in tolerant kidney transplant recipients. Mixed chimerism was transient after nonmyeloablative marrow transplants from related graft donors.

The sequence was obtained from a human patient who received a combined kidney and bone marrow transplant. Some T cells here may be from the graft donor. The sample here was CD8+ T cells from blood (PBMCs), taken 24 months after the transplant. This rearrangement joins TRBV29-1 to TRBJ2-7, with a weak D call TRBD1 (6 bases). The sequenced part of the CDR3 DNA is TGCAGCGTGGGGGTGACAGGACCCTACGAG. This codes for CSVGVTGPYE. The whole CDR3 sequence reads CSVGVTGPYEQYF.